A selection of T cell receptor beta chains follows, all from one sample in a study of shared clonotypes between healthy human individuals. TCRdb's table, derived via immunoSEQ multiplex PCR, lists solely in-frame clones and lacks some. This sample yields around 330,000 clones, of which about 74% are seen a single time; 10% belongs to the top ten. Source material: memory CD4+ T cells sorted from blood. The source of these receptors is a man aged 25-45 years in good health. CDR3s include the opening cysteine and the closing phenylalanine or tryptophan. The order of the fields is V gene, J gene, CDR3 protein.

TRBV6-6	TRBJ2-7	CASSPMSEQYF
TRBV11-2	TRBJ2-6	CASSSVRGGLSGANVLTF
TRBV19	TRBJ1-1	CASSPGQRNTEAFF
TRBV19	TRBJ1-1	CASSILGSGDTEAFF
TRBV7-9	TRBJ1-2	CASSFNRGGYTF
TRBV20-1	TRBJ1-2	CSAQGHTF
TRBV5-1	TRBJ2-3	CASSLQGANTDTQYF
TRBV2	TRBJ2-7	CASSATRSSSYEQYF
TRBV7-9	TRBJ2-1	CASSPLVSNEQFF
TRBV5-4	TRBJ2-7	CASSSSWTGSYEQYF
TRBV7-9	TRBJ2-5	CASSFFVASGRETQYF
TRBV5-6	TRBJ1-5	CASQQGIGKGNQPQHF
TRBV6-5	TRBJ2-7	CASSRDRGIYEQYF
TRBV6-5	TRBJ1-5	CASRTRSGLNQPQHF
TRBV5-4	TRBJ2-5	CASSVGAGDQETQYF
TRBV2	TRBJ2-6	CASSWAGSGANVLTF
TRBV7-7	TRBJ1-4	CASSLDRDEKLFF
TRBV13	TRBJ2-3	CASRLRGLSTDTQYF
TRBV19	TRBJ1-5	CASSVKYKPGQGSALNQPQHF
TRBV7-6	TRBJ1-1	CASSPGWIRVNAEAFF